A single count supports the clone carrying this T cell receptor (beta chain). Its matching antigen is unknown. These data are taken from a study of Ad26.COV2.S vaccination and SARS-CoV-2 variants. General study points: Total T cell responses, in the TCR breadth and depth analyses, may have been underestimated.

The treatment denotes: some 19 received Ad26.COV2.S at low or high dose, single or two shots; about 5 received placebo; per-sample allocation not given. Specimens were obtained on day 63 following the first vaccine or placebo injection. V was trimmed by 1 base and J by 8 bases, leaving 13 bases between them. CDR3 size: 14 residues. Germline values: CDR1 SGHKS, CDR2 YYEKEE (reference sequence). Method: immunoSEQ multiplex PCR; TCRdb's copy keeps in-frame clones and lacks some. The table includes roughly 390,000 clones, 75% to 90% detected once. This material consisted of peripheral blood, taken in a trial of Ad26.COV2.S vaccine versus placebo. V is TRBV5-5 and J is TRBJ2-1; D not certain. The TCR comes from a person between 18 and 65 years old who received the Ad26.COV2.S COVID-19 vaccine or a placebo. In DNA form, the CDR3 reads TGTGCCAGCAGCTTGAGGGCGACGAGCGATGAGCAGTTCTTC. Amino acids: CASSLRATSDEQFF.